Listed below are T cell receptor beta chains from one sample, sequenced in a study of blood T cell repertoires in COVID-19. The assay was immunoSEQ multiplex PCR, and TCRdb's table has in-frame clones only and misses some. The data contain 210,000 or so clones, 78% of them singletons. The sample taken for sequencing was peripheral blood. Receptor source: a woman older than 75 with active or convalescent COVID-19. The CDR3 runs from the conserved cysteine through the conserved F or W. D genes are given only for firm matches. Some rows mark clone size as missing; the rest say once, few, many or name a class of expanded clone.

cdr3_length: 13
clone_size: -
d_call: -
v_call: TRBV6-6
j_call: TRBJ1-1
cdr3_nt: TGTGCCAGCAGTCTGAACAGGGTAGGAGAAGCTTTCTTT
cdr3_aa: CASSLNRVGEAFF

cdr3_length: 12
clone_size: -
d_call: -
v_call: TRBV6-2/TRBV6-3
j_call: TRBJ1-5
cdr3_nt: TGTGCCAGCAGCCGACTTGTAGGACCCCAGCATTTT
cdr3_aa: CASSRLVGPQHF

cdr3_length: 17
clone_size: -
d_call: TRBD1
v_call: TRBV5-1
j_call: TRBJ2-1
cdr3_nt: TGCGCCAGCAGCTTGGCCGGGACAGGGGTTATTTTGGATGAGCAGTTCTTC
cdr3_aa: CASSLAGTGVILDEQFF

cdr3_length: 19
clone_size: -
d_call: TRBD2
v_call: TRBV3-1/TRBV3-2
j_call: TRBJ2-1
cdr3_nt: TGTGCCAGCAGCCAAGGCACTTGGACCGCTAGCGGGGTTTTCGGTGAGCAGTTCTTC
cdr3_aa: CASSQGTWTASGVFGEQFF

cdr3_length: 16
clone_size: -
d_call: TRBD1
v_call: TRBV6-5
j_call: TRBJ1-5
cdr3_nt: TGTGCCAGCAGTTACCCGGGACAGGGGCGGAATCAGCCCCAGCATTTT
cdr3_aa: CASSYPGQGRNQPQHF

cdr3_length: 15
clone_size: once
d_call: TRBD1
v_call: TRBV6-5
j_call: TRBJ1-1
cdr3_nt: TGTGCCAGCAGTTACTCGAACAGGGGGGAGACTGAAGCTTTCTTT
cdr3_aa: CASSYSNRGETEAFF

cdr3_length: 14
clone_size: -
d_call: TRBD1
v_call: TRBV6-6
j_call: TRBJ1-5
cdr3_nt: TGTGCCAGCAGTTTCGGGACAGGGTATCAGCCCCAGCATTTT
cdr3_aa: CASSFGTGYQPQHF

cdr3_length: 14
clone_size: -
d_call: -
v_call: TRBV18
j_call: TRBJ1-1
cdr3_nt: TGTGCCAGCTCACCACGGAGGGACGCCACTGAAGCTTTCTTT
cdr3_aa: CASSPRRDATEAFF

cdr3_length: 14
clone_size: -
d_call: TRBD1
v_call: TRBV6-6
j_call: TRBJ1-6
cdr3_nt: TGTGCCAGCAGTTTGGGACAGATAAATTCACCCCTCCACTTT
cdr3_aa: CASSLGQINSPLHF

cdr3_length: 14
clone_size: once
d_call: -
v_call: TRBV5-1
j_call: TRBJ1-2
cdr3_nt: TGCGCCAGCAGCTTGGGTCACAGTAACTATGGCTACACCTTC
cdr3_aa: CASSLGHSNYGYTF

cdr3_length: 13
clone_size: -
d_call: -
v_call: TRBV6-5
j_call: TRBJ1-2
cdr3_nt: TGTGCCAGCGCAATTCTCAGGGGCGATGGCTACACCTTC
cdr3_aa: CASAILRGDGYTF

cdr3_length: 15
clone_size: few
d_call: -
v_call: TRBV30
j_call: TRBJ2-2
cdr3_nt: TGTGCCTGGACCCCTGATTTCGGGGTCGCCGGGGAGCTGTTTTTT
cdr3_aa: CAWTPDFGVAGELFF

cdr3_length: 19
clone_size: -
d_call: TRBD2
v_call: TRBV4-1
j_call: TRBJ2-2
cdr3_nt: TGCGCCAGCAGCCCCCCGGGGCTAGCGGGGGGAAAGAACACCGGGGAGCTGTTTTTT
cdr3_aa: CASSPPGLAGGKNTGELFF

cdr3_length: 15
clone_size: -
d_call: TRBD1
v_call: TRBV7-2
j_call: TRBJ1-6
cdr3_nt: TGTGCCAGCAGCTTAGGGACAGGGGGTGGATCACCCCTCCACTTT
cdr3_aa: CASSLGTGGGSPLHF

cdr3_length: 15
clone_size: -
d_call: TRBD2
v_call: TRBV7-9
j_call: TRBJ2-1
cdr3_nt: TGTGCCAGCAGCTTATTGCGGGGGGGCTACAATGAGCAGTTCTTC
cdr3_aa: CASSLLRGGYNEQFF

cdr3_length: 13
clone_size: -
d_call: TRBD2
v_call: TRBV25-1
j_call: TRBJ2-5
cdr3_nt: TGTGCCAGCAGAGCGGGGGGGACAGAGACCCAGTACTTC
cdr3_aa: CASRAGGTETQYF

cdr3_length: 13
clone_size: -
d_call: -
v_call: TRBV12-3/TRBV12-4
j_call: TRBJ1-1
cdr3_nt: TGTGCCAGCAGTTTTGGGGCGAACACTGAAGCTTTCTTT
cdr3_aa: CASSFGANTEAFF

cdr3_length: 15
clone_size: -
d_call: -
v_call: TRBV5-4
j_call: TRBJ1-3
cdr3_nt: TGTGCCAGCAGCACAGACAGTTTAGCTGGAAACACCATATATTTT
cdr3_aa: CASSTDSLAGNTIYF